One and the same sample provided the 26 T cell receptor beta chains below, sequenced in a study of CD8+ T cells in alopecia areata. cDNA prepared by RNA extraction and subsequent reverse transcription served as the template for sequencing. Here immunoSEQ multiplex PCR was the method, and the copy in TCRdb shows in-frame clones only, minus some. The sample has over 95,000 clones; roughly three fifths are singletons. Indicated treatment: oral pan-JAK inhibitor, 5-10 mg twice daily. The sample was CD8+ T cells sorted from blood, taken at week 4, from a patient treated with tofacitinib. These receptors came from a human donor with alopecia areata.

This chain links TRBV6-1 with TRBJ2-5; either TRBD1 or TRBD2 may supply D (5 bases each). The germline V gene has CDR1 MNHNS and CDR2 SASEGT. With 3 bases removed from V and 5 bases from J, the gap between germline ends came to 19 bases. The CDR3 is made up of 16 amino acids. CDR3 region: CASSEMPGPIAETQYF. The CDR3 DNA reads TGTGCCAGCAGTGAGATGCCGGGGCCGATCGCCGAGACCCAGTACTTC.

The chain has TRBV23-1 and TRBJ2-7; 7 positions match TRBD1. TRBV23-1 belongs to the ORF category, with a function that is uncertain. This CDR3 is 15 amino acids long. Trimming removed 4 bases from V and 3 bases from J; junction bases left unmatched: 9. Here the CDR3 reads CASSRKSRTGYEQYF. In nucleotides, the CDR3 is TGCGCCAGCAGTCGAAAGTCGAGGACAGGCTACGAGCAGTACTTC.

The CDR3 region has the DNA TGTGCCAGCACGGGGCAAAACTACAATGAGCAGTTCTTC. Protein: CASTGQNYNEQFF. J is TRBJ2-1 and V is TRBV9; D may correspond to TRBD1 or TRBD2 (5 bases each). V was shortened by 6 bases and J by 3 bases, with 10 bases between the two germline ends. Germline CDR1 is SGDLS and CDR2 is YYNGEE. This CDR3 has 13 amino acids. Looking up the rest from reference TRBV9 and TRBJ2-1 gives the full variable domain: DSGVTQTPKHLITATGQRVTLRCSPRSGDLSVYWYQQSLDQGLQFLIQYYNGEERAKGNILERFSAQQFPDLHSELNLSSLELGDSALYFCASTGQNYNEQFFGPGTRLTVL.

The V and J genes are TRBV5-4 and TRBJ1-1, with D maybe TRBD1 (5 bases). Germline lookup yields CDR1 SGHNT and CDR2 YYREEE (reference sequence). Trimming removed 1 base at V and 3 bases at J, with 13 bases between. The CDR3 consists of 15 residues. The CDR3 sequence: CASSLTTGVDTEAFF. The CDR3 nucleotides read TGTGCCAGCAGCTTGACAACGGGGGTGGACACTGAAGCTTTCTTT.

The chain carries TRBV5-1 and TRBJ2-7; 9 nucleotides match TRBD1. CDR3 length equals 14 residues. V shed 4 bases and J 5 bases; nucleotides not matched to a gene: 7. The V gene's germline CDR1 is SGHRS and CDR2 YFSETQ. The CDR3 region is CASSQGQGRDEQYF. The DNA of the CDR3 is TGCGCCAGCAGCCAGGGACAGGGTAGAGACGAGCAGTACTTC.

The gene calls are TRBV29-1 and TRBJ1-1, with D tentatively TRBD1 (5 bases). CDR3 length equals 12 residues. The germline V gene has CDR1 SQVTM and CDR2 ANQGSEA. V shed 3 bases and J shed 8 bases, with 13 bases lying between them. DNA for the CDR3: TGCAGCGTTGATTTTTCCGGGGGAGAAGCTTTCTTT. As protein: CSVDFSGGEAFF.

The J gene is TRBJ1-1, the V gene TRBV6-5; D gene unclear. Trimming removed 4 bases from V and 1 base from J, with 4 bases in between. This CDR3 comprises 12 residues. CDR1 and CDR2 (germline): MNHEY, SVGAGI. In DNA, the CDR3 is TGTGCCAGCAGTTCAGGGAACACTGAAGCTTTCTTT. It is translated as CASSSGNTEAFF.

The chain is built from TRBV4-2 and TRBJ1-3; a weak D match, TRBD1 (5 bases). CDR1 is LGHNA, CDR2 YNFKEQ, per germline. This CDR3 is 16 amino acids long. V shed 3 bases and J shed 3 bases, with 15 bases lying between them. CDR3 nucleotides: TGTGCCAGCAGCCATCCTACCCCAGGGTTTGGAAACACCATATATTTT. This encodes CASSHPTPGFGNTIYF.

The chain is built from TRBV5-1 and TRBJ1-1, with D uncertain. The CDR3 is 14 residues long. Trimming stripped 1 base from V and 1 base from J, with 8 bases between. In germline, CDR1 is SGHRS, CDR2 YFSETQ. The CDR3 nucleotides are TGCGCCAGCAGCTTGAGGCAGACGAACACTGAAGCTTTCTTT. It yields the protein CASSLRQTNTEAFF.

The gene calls are TRBV2 and TRBJ2-7; 7 bases map to TRBD2. The length of the CDR3 is 13 residues. Germline V lookup: CDR1 SNHLY, CDR2 FYNNEI. V gave up 7 bases and J gave up 3 bases; unmatched junction bases: 6. CDR3 nucleotide sequence: TGTGCCAGCAACCCTAGCGGACGCTACGAGCAGTACTTC. It encodes CASNPSGRYEQYF. Complete variable domain (other parts from reference TRBV2 and TRBJ2-7): EPEVTQTPSHQVTQMGQEVILRCVPISNHLYFYWYRQILGQKVEFLVSFYNNEISEKSEIFDDQFSVERPDGSNFTLKIRSTKLEDSAMYFCASNPSGRYEQYFGPGTRLTVT.

The V call is TRBV28, the J call TRBJ2-7; TRBD2 matches at 8 bases. CDR1 and CDR2 from the germline V gene are MDHEN and SYDVKM. The CDR3 length is 14 residues. After removal of 5 bases from V and 4 bases from J, the junction contained 7 bases not matched to a gene. The CDR3 DNA is TGTGCCAGCAGTATTACTAGCGGAACTTACGAGCAGTACTTC. Translated, it gives CASSITSGTYEQYF.

This clone occurred once. The V call is TRBV5-1, the J call TRBJ2-1, with 9 positions matching TRBD1. The CDR3 contains 16 residues. Germline V gene lookup returns CDR1 SGHRS and CDR2 YFSETQ. The ends lost 5 bases at V and 0 bases at J; junction bases unmatched: 6. The CDR3 nucleotides are TGCGCCAGCAGTCCGGGACAGGGCGACTCCTACAATGAGCAGTTCTTC. This gives the protein CASSPGQGDSYNEQFF.

This clone is a singleton in its sample. J is TRBJ2-3 and V is TRBV7-9; 10 bases match TRBD1. Germline V gives CDR1 SEHNR, CDR2 FQNEAQ (reference sequence). Trimming cost V 2 bases and J 8 bases; bases outside gene matches: 4. CDR3 size: 14 residues. For the CDR3, the DNA is TGTGCCAGCAGCTTAACGGGACAGGGGTCTACGCAGTATTTT. Protein product: CASSLTGQGSTQYF.

The chain employs TRBV4-1 and TRBJ2-3; D might be TRBD1 (7 bases). The CDR3 spans 17 residues. Germline loops: CDR1 MGHRA, CDR2 YSYEKL. The V end lost 1 base, the J end lost 2 bases, and 16 bases lay between the germline ends. CDR3 sequence: CASSQVGGRGLTDTQYF. In DNA, the CDR3 is TGCGCCAGCAGCCAAGTCGGGGGAAGGGGGCTCACAGATACGCAGTATTTT.

The rearrangement uses TRBV9 and TRBJ2-2, with D uncertain. The CDR3 covers 13 residues. Per the germline V gene, CDR1 is SGDLS and CDR2 is YYNGEE. V was trimmed by 3 bases and J by 1 base, leaving 4 bases between them. CDR3 amino acids: CASSAGNTGELFF. CDR3 bases: TGTGCCAGCAGCGCAGGGAACACCGGGGAGCTGTTTTTT.

The rearrangement links TRBV9 to TRBJ2-7; unclear D gene. The length of the CDR3 is 13 residues. Germline loops: CDR1 SGDLS, CDR2 YYNGEE. Trimming removed 0 bases from V and 6 bases from J, with 10 bases in between. The CDR3 DNA follows: TGTGCCAGCAGCGTAGGAAAGCGTGGCGAGCAGTACTTC. This codes for CASSVGKRGEQYF.

This chain joins TRBV9 and TRBJ2-5; the match to TRBD1 covers 9 bases. Trimming at V came to 0 bases and at J to 5 bases, leaving 5 bases not matched to a gene. The CDR3 is 15 amino acids. Germline loops: CDR1 SGDLS, CDR2 YYNGEE. CDR3 coding DNA: TGTGCCAGCAGCGTAGAAGGGACAGGGTGGGAGACCCAGTACTTC. It is translated as CASSVEGTGWETQYF.

This clone was seen once. The rearrangement uses TRBV5-6 and TRBJ2-7, with 9 nucleotides matching TRBD1. Germline CDR1 is SGHDT and CDR2 is YYEEEE. V lost 0 bases, J lost 4 bases, and 2 bases stayed unmatched. CDR3 size: 14 residues. The CDR3 bases are TGTGCCAGCAGCTTGGAAGGGACAGGGTACGAGCAGTACTTC. The encoded protein is CASSLEGTGYEQYF.

The V gene is TRBV4-1, the J gene TRBJ1-2; TRBD1 might be the D (5 bases). Germline V gene data show CDR1 as MGHRA and CDR2 as YSYEKL. The CDR3 consists of 14 residues. The germline V and J ends were trimmed by 1 base and 4 bases, with 10 bases remaining between them. In DNA, the CDR3 is TGCGCCAGCAGCCAAGGGGGGACTTCCTATGGCTACACCTTC. Translated, it gives CASSQGGTSYGYTF.

The chain links TRBV6-5 to TRBJ2-7; weak D call: TRBD1 (5 bases). Per the germline V gene, CDR1 is MNHEY and CDR2 is SVGAGI. This CDR3 region has 15 residues. The germline V and J ends were trimmed by 4 bases and 0 bases, with 13 bases remaining between them. The CDR3 nucleotides read TGTGCCAGCAGTTTAACAGGAGCCGCCTCCTACGAGCAGTACTTC. Protein: CASSLTGAASYEQYF.

This clone appeared a few times. V usage is TRBV11-2 and J usage is TRBJ2-2, with 7 bases fitting TRBD2. This CDR3 has 13 amino acids. V lost 3 bases to trimming and J lost 9 bases; unmatched junction nucleotides: 4. From germline, CDR1 is SGHAT and CDR2 FQNNGV. Written as DNA, the CDR3 is TGTGCCAGCAGCTTGACGGGAGGCCGGGAGCTGTTTTTT. As protein: CASSLTGGRELFF.

CDR3 bases: TGTGCCAGCAGCGACCGACAGGGAGAAGAGACCCAGTACTTC. Translated, it gives CASSDRQGEETQYF. The J gene is TRBJ2-5, the V gene TRBV9; 7 positions match TRBD1. Germline V gene data show CDR1 as SGDLS and CDR2 as YYNGEE. Germline trimming cut 3 bases from V and 3 bases from J; bases unmatched to any gene: 5. The CDR3 is made up of 14 amino acids.

The V call is TRBV4-1, the J call TRBJ2-1; 7 nucleotides agree with TRBD2. This CDR3 has 17 amino acids. V lost 3 bases, J lost 2 bases, and 10 bases stayed unmatched. From germline, CDR1 is MGHRA and CDR2 YSYEKL. CDR3 in amino acids: CASSQYMSGVTYNEQFF. CDR3 nucleotide sequence: TGCGCCAGCAGCCAGTACATGAGCGGGGTCACCTACAATGAGCAGTTCTTC.

This chain joins TRBV15 and TRBJ2-1; perhaps TRBD2 as D (6 bases). Trimming pared 3 bases from V and 6 bases from J, leaving 15 bases between. This CDR3 is 15 amino acids long. CDR1 is LNHNV, CDR2 YYDKDF, per germline (reference sequence). The CDR3 is CATSRARGLGNEQFF. CDR3 nucleotides: TGTGCCACCAGCAGGGCGCGGGGCCTCGGCAATGAGCAGTTCTTC.

This clone appeared a single time. The chain combines TRBV27 with TRBJ1-5; D unresolved. Trimming shortened V by 1 base and J by 0 bases, and 7 bases separated the two germline ends. The CDR3 covers 15 residues. CDR1 and CDR2 (germline): MNHEY, SMNVEV (reference sequence). The CDR3 DNA is TGTGCCAGCAGTTTATTCCGGAATAGCAATCAGCCCCAGCATTTT. Translated: CASSLFRNSNQPQHF.

The V gene is TRBV2, the J gene TRBJ1-5; D is possibly TRBD1 (6 bases). Germline assignment: CDR1 SNHLY and CDR2 FYNNEI. V was shortened by 7 bases and J by 7 bases, with 14 bases between the two germline ends. The CDR3 extends over 13 amino acids. The CDR3 reads CASTRGGQQPQHF. In DNA form, the CDR3 reads TGTGCCAGCACCAGGGGAGGCCAACAGCCCCAGCATTTT.